Shown below are 9 T cell receptor beta chains from a single sample sequenced in a study of cytomegalovirus exposure and HLA in healthy donors (dated by TCRdb to the late 2010s). Receptor libraries were prepared by the immunoSEQ multiplex PCR assay. For the multiplex PCR, a mixture combining 60 forward primers for TCR Vbeta segments and 13 reverse primers for TCR Jbeta segments was used. Held by TCRdb, this immuneACCESS table contains in-frame sequences only and omits some clones. Under half of the omission traces to an unresolved V gene where checked; the cause of the rest is unknown. The sample table holds 87,000 or so clones, of which less than 8% were seen once. The biggest ten clones account for 2.3% of the sample. The source material was PBMCs. These receptors originate from a man between 50 and 59 years old in good health and CMV-seronegative.

Only a few counts were recorded for this clone. The gene calls are TRBV10-3 and TRBJ2-1; 7 positions match TRBD1. V was clipped by 4 bases and J by 8 bases; unmatched bases: 5. The CDR3 extends over 13 amino acids. The V gene's germline CDR1 is ENHRY and CDR2 SYGVKD. CDR3 loop: CAISGQGRHEQFF. As DNA, the CDR3 is TGTGCCATCAGTGGACAGGGTCGCCATGAGCAGTTCTTC.

As for this clone: At one boundary the junction diverges from the germline segment, which might be a read error. The J gene is TRBJ2-3, the V gene TRBV27; 8 bases agree with TRBD2. The CDR3 consists of 14 residues. Germline CDR1 and CDR2: MNHEY and SMNVEV (reference sequence). The CDR3 DNA reads TGTGCCATCAGTCGGGGGGGTAGCACAGATACGCAGTATTTT. Protein product: CAISRGGSTDTQYF.

There are a few counts of this clone. The rearrangement joins TRBV6-4 to TRBJ2-6; the match to TRBD1 covers 9 bases. The junction had 2 bases not matched to a gene; V was cut back by 0 bases and J by 2 bases. Germline CDR1 and CDR2: MRHNA and SNTAGT. The CDR3 loop spans 17 amino acids. CDR3 region: CASSDSGQGTGANVLTF. Here the CDR3 DNA reads TGTGCCAGCAGTGACTCGGGACAGGGTACTGGGGCCAACGTCCTGACTTTC.

The V and J genes are TRBV28 and TRBJ2-7; 8 positions match TRBD1. V dropped 6 bases and J dropped 3; count of bases not matched to a gene: 4. The CDR3 is made up of 13 amino acids. Per the germline V gene, CDR1 is MDHEN and CDR2 is SYDVKM. CDR3 protein: CASRPTGDYEQYF. CDR3 nucleotides: TGTGCCAGCAGACCGACAGGGGACTACGAGCAGTACTTC.

V and J are TRBV19 and TRBJ1-1; D is undetermined. The V end lost 3 bases, the J end lost 5 bases, and 16 bases lay between the germline ends. The CDR3 extends over 15 amino acids. Germline V gives CDR1 LNHDA, CDR2 SQIVND (reference sequence). The DNA of the CDR3 is TGTGCCAGTAGTATCATGGGTGGAGGCCCTACTGAAGCTTTCTTT. As protein: CASSIMGGGPTEAFF. Variable domain in full (rest from reference TRBV19 and TRBJ1-1): DGGITQSPKYLFRKEGQNVTLSCEQNLNHDAMYWYRQDPGQGLRLIYYSQIVNDFQKGDIAEGYSVSREKKESFPLTVTSAQKNPTAFYLCASSIMGGGPTEAFFGQGTRLTVV.

The table lists this clone with a few counts. V is TRBV6-4 and J is TRBJ2-3; 7 nucleotides align to TRBD2. CDR1 and CDR2 from the germline V gene are MRHNA and SNTAGT. Germline trimming cut 4 bases from V and 0 bases from J; bases unmatched to any gene: 1. This CDR3 region has 14 residues. DNA of the CDR3: TGTGCCAGCAGTGTTAGCGGGAGCACAGATACGCAGTATTTT. It is translated as CASSVSGSTDTQYF.

The chain couples TRBV29-1 to TRBJ2-1; 7 bases are shared with TRBD1. CDR3 length: 13 amino acids. The germline gives CDR1 SQVTM, CDR2 ANQGSEA. Trimming cost V 5 bases and J 7 bases; bases outside gene matches: 8. CDR3 residues: CSVNRDSLNEQFF. The DNA of the CDR3 is TGCAGCGTTAATCGGGACAGCTTGAATGAGCAGTTCTTC.

This chain uses TRBV10-3 with TRBJ1-4; 8 bases line up with TRBD1. J gave up 3 bases and V 3 bases, and 9 bases lay outside the gene matches. The CDR3 runs 17 residues. Germline-derived CDR1 and CDR2 are ENHRY and SYGVKD. CDR3 bases: TGTGCCATCAGTGACAGTTACGGGACAGGTTCTAATGAAAAACTGTTTTTT. Translating it yields CAISDSYGTGSNEKLFF.

This clone was recorded a few times. The chain employs TRBV9 and TRBJ1-3, with TRBD1 matching 9 bases. Germline CDR1 is SGDLS and CDR2 is YYNGEE. The CDR3 runs to 15 residues. Trimming at V came to 3 bases and at J to 5 bases, leaving 6 bases not matched to a gene. The CDR3 nucleotides read TGTGCCAGCAGCGCTGGACAGGGGACAAGAAACACCATATATTTT. It translates to CASSAGQGTRNTIYF.